These 16 T cell receptor beta chains share one sample of origin, sequenced in a study of blood T cell repertoires in COVID-19. TCRdb keeps only in-frame clones here, not all; method: immunoSEQ multiplex PCR. The data hold around 95,000 clones, with around four fifths observed a single time. Sequencing was done on a sample of peripheral blood. The receptors were gathered from a man aged 70 or older with active or convalescent COVID-19.

The chain uses TRBV9 and TRBJ2-7; TRBD1 matches 7 bases. Germline values: CDR1 SGDLS, CDR2 YYNGEE. J gave up 1 base and V 3 bases, and 7 bases lay outside the gene matches. This CDR3 is built from 15 residues. The CDR3 sequence is CASSEGGDLSYEQYF. The CDR3 coding sequence is TGTGCCAGCAGCGAAGGGGGCGACCTGTCCTACGAGCAGTACTTC.

This chain connects TRBV6-5 to TRBJ1-1, with D unclear. The germline gives CDR1 MNHEY, CDR2 SVGAGI. There are 13 residues in the CDR3. Trimming stripped 6 bases from V and 1 base from J, with 9 bases between. The CDR3 sequence is CASSRPGNTEAFF. The CDR3, as DNA: TGTGCCAGCAGCCGACCGGGGAACACTGAAGCTTTCTTT.

The rearrangement uses TRBV5-4 and TRBJ2-5; D gene unclear. Trimming shortened V by 3 bases and J by 5 bases, and 5 bases separated the two germline ends. The germline V gene encodes CDR1 SGHNT and CDR2 YYREEE (reference sequence). The CDR3 covers 11 residues. The CDR3 loop is CASSSQETQYF. CDR3 DNA: TGTGCCAGCAGCTCCCAGGAGACCCAGTACTTC.

The rearrangement uses TRBV12-3 or TRBV12-4 and TRBJ1-1; D is ambiguous. This CDR3 has 13 amino acids. The V end lost 8 bases, the J end lost 1 base, and 11 bases lay between the germline ends. The CDR3 DNA reads TGTGCCAGCGCCGCAGTCAAGAACACTGAAGCTTTCTTT. This encodes CASAAVKNTEAFF.

This chain links TRBV27 with TRBJ1-4; TRBD1 might be the D (6 bases). V was shortened by 3 bases and J by 0 bases, with 8 bases between the two germline ends. The CDR3 runs 15 residues. From germline, CDR1 is MNHEY and CDR2 SMNVEV (reference sequence). The CDR3, as DNA: TGTGCCAGCAGTTTGGGGGCAGCAACTAATGAAAAACTGTTTTTT. Residues: CASSLGAATNEKLFF.

V and J are TRBV6-1 and TRBJ2-3, with D tentatively TRBD2 (5 bases). This CDR3 contains 16 residues. V lost 2 bases, J lost 0 bases, and 12 bases lay in between. Germline V lookup: CDR1 MNHNS, CDR2 SASEGT. CDR3 in DNA: TGTGCCAGCAGTGAATTGTGGAGCGGAAGCACAGATACGCAGTATTTT. Protein: CASSELWSGSTDTQYF.

This clone was observed many times. The chain carries TRBV18 and TRBJ1-1, with 8 bases lining up with TRBD1. With V trimmed by 1 base and J by 6 bases, 4 bases remained unmatched. There are 14 residues in the CDR3. CDR1 is KGHSH and CDR2 is LQKENI in the germline V gene. Here the CDR3 DNA reads TGTGCCAGCTCACCACTGGACAGGGTGTCTGAAGCTTTCTTT. This codes for CASSPLDRVSEAFF.

V gene TRBV6-5 combines with J gene TRBJ1-6; the D gene is possibly TRBD1 (5 bases). The CDR3 loop spans 15 amino acids. Germline V gives CDR1 MNHEY, CDR2 SVGAGI. Trimming removed 0 bases from V and 6 bases from J, with 9 bases in between. CDR3 DNA sequence: TGTGCCAGCAGTTACTCGCGGCAGGGTAATTCACCCCTCCACTTT. This encodes CASSYSRQGNSPLHF.

The chain uses TRBV3-1 (or the pseudogene TRBV3-2) and TRBJ2-7, with D tentatively TRBD1 (6 bases). Germline loops: CDR1 LGHDT, CDR2 YNNKEL (reference sequence). V dropped 5 bases and J dropped 3 bases, with 14 bases sitting between them. This CDR3 has 14 residues. The CDR3 region has the DNA TGTGCCAGCAGCGGACAGTGGGCCAACTACGAGCAGTACTTC. Its protein is CASSGQWANYEQYF.

This clone was detected a few times. DNA for the CDR3: TGTGCCAGCAGCCGTCCTAGCAAGGTCAATGAGCAGTTCTTC. Translation: CASSRPSKVNEQFF. The V and J genes are TRBV3-1 (or the pseudogene TRBV3-2) and TRBJ2-1; D might be TRBD2 (5 bases). This CDR3 contains 14 residues. The V end lost 4 bases, the J end lost 6 bases, and 13 bases lay between the germline ends. Germline lookup yields CDR1 LGHDT and CDR2 YNNKEL (reference sequence).

This chain links TRBV3-1 (or the pseudogene TRBV3-2) with TRBJ1-1; 10 bases are a match to TRBD1. V was pared by 5 bases and J by 4 bases, with 4 bases of the junction left unmatched. The germline CDR1 and CDR2 sequences are LGHDT and YNNKEL (reference sequence). The CDR3 length is 14 residues. CDR3 nucleotides: TGTGCCAGCAGCACCCGGGACAGGGGCACTGAAGCTTTCTTT. Its protein product is CASSTRDRGTEAFF.

This chain connects TRBV4-1 to TRBJ1-4, with 8 bases fitting TRBD1. This CDR3 is built from 16 residues. Trimming at V came to 3 bases and at J to 8 bases, leaving 11 bases not matched to a gene. CDR1 is MGHRA, CDR2 YSYEKL, per germline. In nucleotides, the CDR3 is TGCGCCAGCAGCCACGTTCCGGGACAGGAGGAAGAAAAACTGTTTTTT. Translated: CASSHVPGQEEEKLFF.

This clone has a count of ten or more. This rearrangement joins TRBV9 to TRBJ2-1; D remains ambiguous. The CDR3 runs 13 residues. Germline CDR1 and CDR2: SGDLS and YYNGEE. V was cut by 0 bases and J by 5 bases, with 6 bases left in between. The CDR3 region is CASSVGSDNEQFF. For the CDR3, the DNA is TGTGCCAGCAGCGTAGGATCAGACAATGAGCAGTTCTTC.

The gene calls are TRBV10-3 and TRBJ1-3; no clear D. The CDR3 totals 19 residues. Trimming removed 1 base at V and 0 bases at J, with 19 bases between. Per germline, CDR1 ENHRY and CDR2 SYGVKD. In DNA form, the CDR3 reads TGTGCCATCAGTGAGTTATGGAGGGCAGACCATACCTCTGGAAACACCATATATTTT. Translated: CAISELWRADHTSGNTIYF.

In this sample, this clone turned up once. This CDR3 reads CASSLHIYGYTF. The CDR3 DNA reads TGTGCCAGCAGCCTCCACATCTATGGCTACACCTTC. This chain connects TRBV9 to TRBJ1-2; D ambiguous. Germline CDR1 is SGDLS and CDR2 is YYNGEE. The CDR3 has 12 residues. Trimming left V 4 bases short and J 4 bases short, with 8 bases between.

The J gene is TRBJ1-2, the V gene TRBV19, with D possibly matching TRBD1 (6 bases). The CDR3 extends over 16 amino acids. Germline V gives CDR1 LNHDA, CDR2 SQIVND (reference sequence). V was shortened by 5 bases and J by 2 bases, with 18 bases between the two germline ends. DNA for the CDR3: TGTGCCAGTAGTTCCTCGGCTGGGGACACAAACTATGGCTACACCTTC. Its protein is CASSSSAGDTNYGYTF. The full variable domain, in which reference TRBV19 and TRBJ1-2 provide the parts outside the CDR3, is DGGITQSPKYLFRKEGQNVTLSCEQNLNHDAMYWYRQDPGQGLRLIYYSQIVNDFQKGDIAEGYSVSREKKESFPLTVTSAQKNPTAFYLCASSSSAGDTNYGYTFGSGTRLTVV.